Following are 25 T cell receptor beta chains from one sample sequenced in a study of blood T cells in healthy people across ages. Primers used in a second PCR of about 7 to 12 cycles were a sample-barcoded 5' primer and a J-beta primer mix. TCRdb fed the 5' RACE reads into MiXCR, producing one record per CDR3 protein. The sample yields more than 650,000 distinct CDR3 sequences, 22% seen once. Sequencing was done on a sample of blood. The receptors stem from a man between 65 and 80 years old in good health.

V is TRBV2 and J is TRBJ2-5; D is ambiguous. Germline loops: CDR1 SNHLY, CDR2 FYNNEI. Trimming took 4 bases from V and 5 from J, leaving 17 bases between them. The CDR3 is 15 amino acids. The CDR3 DNA sequence: TGTGCCAGCAGTGGGGTCGGGTATAACGGGGAGACCCAGTACTTC. Translating it yields CASSGVGYNGETQYF.

The J gene is TRBJ2-3, the V gene TRBV2; D might be TRBD2 (5 bases). Germline V lookup: CDR1 SNHLY, CDR2 FYNNEI. Trimming took off 9 bases at V and 1 base at J, with 20 bases between the two ends. The CDR3 is made up of 16 amino acids. The CDR3 region is CASRLAHYSGTDTQYF. DNA for the CDR3: TGTGCCAGTCGCTTAGCGCACTACAGCGGCACAGATACGCAGTATTTT.

This clonotype was found a few times. The gene calls are TRBV7-6 and TRBJ1-1, with TRBD1 as a possible D gene (6 bases). The V gene's germline CDR1 is SGHVS and CDR2 FNYEAQ. The V and J ends lost 1 base and 1 base respectively, with 10 bases between them. This CDR3 comprises 15 residues. In DNA, the CDR3 is TGTGCCAGCAGCTTAGAAGGGGGGTCGAACACTGAAGCTTTCTTT. The encoded protein is CASSLEGGSNTEAFF.

CDR3 in amino acids: CASAEQGNSPLHF. CDR3 nucleotide sequence: TGCGCCAGCGCCGAACAGGGAAATTCACCCCTCCACTTT. The chain has TRBV10-1 and TRBJ1-6, with TRBD1 as a possible D gene (6 bases). The CDR3 covers 13 residues. Germline CDR1 is WNHNN and CDR2 is SYGVQD (reference sequence). V lost 8 bases, J lost 7 bases, and 12 bases lay in between.

The rearrangement uses TRBV5-1 and TRBJ2-3; no clear D gene. V was clipped by 0 bases and J by 7 bases, with 6 bases between them. CDR1 and CDR2 (germline): SGHRS, YFSETQ. The CDR3 sequence is 12 residues long. In nucleotides, the CDR3 is TGCGCCAGCAGCTTGGATGGGCATACGCAGTATTTT. This codes for CASSLDGHTQYF.

This clonotype came up a few times. V gene TRBV10-3 combines with J gene TRBJ2-3, with TRBD1 matching 7 bases. The germline V gene has CDR1 ENHRY and CDR2 SYGVKD. CDR3 length: 15 amino acids. The V gene end was trimmed by 8 bases and the J gene end by 2 bases; junction bases not matched to a gene: 10. The CDR3 is CAIGQGVSVTDTQYF. The CDR3 DNA is TGTGCCATCGGCCAGGGGGTTTCGGTCACAGATACGCAGTATTTT.

To note about this clonotype: Germline and junction disagree at one end, which may indicate a read error. The chain employs TRBV12-3 or TRBV12-4 and TRBJ2-3; no clear D. The CDR3 has 13 amino acids. CDR3 in amino acids: CASGRVRTDAQYF. CDR3 sequence (DNA): TGTGCCAGCGGCAGAGTCCGCACAGATGCGCAATATTTT.

Only a few counts were recorded for this clonotype. The chain is built from TRBV25-1 and TRBJ1-2, with D unclear. The CDR3 loop spans 12 amino acids. Germline V gives CDR1 MGHDK, CDR2 SYGVNS. V lost 0 bases and J lost 10, with 9 bases in between. The CDR3 protein is CASSEYTATYTF. DNA for the CDR3: TGTGCCAGCAGTGAATACACAGCCACCTACACCTTC.

This sequence joins TRBV5-1 and TRBJ2-2, with D unclear. This CDR3 comprises 15 residues. Trimming took 0 bases from V and 3 from J, leaving 9 bases between them. Germline V gives CDR1 SGHRS, CDR2 YFSETQ. The CDR3 DNA reads TGCGCCAGCAGCTTGGAAGCAACCGACACCGGGGAGCTGTTTTTT. Amino acids: CASSLEATDTGELFF.

This clonotype occurred many times. This chain connects TRBV30 to TRBJ1-1; 8 bases fit TRBD1. CDR3 length equals 13 residues. CDR1 GTSNPN and CDR2 SVGIG come from the germline V gene (reference sequence). The V gene end was trimmed by 0 bases and the J gene end by 7 bases; junction bases not matched to a gene: 4. This CDR3 reads CAWSVPRGHEAFF. DNA for the CDR3: TGTGCCTGGAGTGTACCCAGGGGGCATGAAGCTTTCTTT.

This clonotype has only a few counts. This chain connects TRBV7-2 to TRBJ2-2, with D hard to call. The CDR3 is made up of 16 amino acids. V dropped 2 bases and J dropped 0 bases, with 10 bases sitting between them. Germline CDR1 is SGHTA and CDR2 is FQGNSA. The CDR3 here is CASSLFTVANTGELFF. CDR3 in DNA: TGTGCCAGCAGCTTATTTACGGTAGCGAACACCGGGGAGCTGTTTTTT.

This clonotype was seen only a few times. The J gene is TRBJ2-1, the V gene TRBV5-1; D ambiguous. The DNA end is more similar to TRBJ2-5, so the J call may be wrong. Germline CDR1 reads SGHRS; CDR2 reads YFSETQ. There are 13 residues in the CDR3. In nucleotides, the CDR3 is TGCGCCAGCAGCCTCCCAGAAGCTGAGACCCAGTACTTC. It yields the protein CASSLPEAETQYF.

This clonotype has only a few counts. The chain is built from TRBV14 and TRBJ2-5; D perhaps matches TRBD2 (5 bases). The CDR3 consists of 16 residues. Trimming shortened V by 3 bases and J by 1 base, and 15 bases separated the two germline ends. CDR1 SGHDN and CDR2 FVKESK come from the germline V gene. Here the CDR3 DNA reads TGTGCCAGCAGCCACCGGAGGCCCAGCCTCCAAGAGACCCAGTACTTC. Translation gives CASSHRRPSLQETQYF.

This sequence joins TRBV11-3 and TRBJ2-2, with D uncertain. The V end lost 5 bases, the J end lost 5 bases, and 9 bases lay between the germline ends. There are 13 residues in the CDR3. CDR1 is SGHNT, CDR2 YENEEA, per germline. The CDR3 loop reads CASSALRTGELFF. The CDR3 region has the DNA TGTGCCAGCAGCGCCTTACGTACCGGGGAGCTGTTTTTT.

The chain links TRBV28 to TRBJ2-5; 7 bases are a match to TRBD1. Trimming took 3 bases from V and 5 from J; bases not matched to a gene: 9. The CDR3 covers 15 residues. Per germline, CDR1 MDHEN and CDR2 SYDVKM. CDR3 DNA: TGTGCCAGCAGTTTCGTGGACAGGACTGTGGAGACCCAGTACTTC. This translates into CASSFVDRTVETQYF.

The chain recombines TRBV21-1 with TRBJ2-2. TRBV21-1 is tagged as a pseudogene. This CDR3 has 14 residues. This CDR3 is CASSATRNTGDLFF. CDR3 DNA: TGTGCCAGCAGCGCGACACGGAACACCGGGGATCTGTTTTTT.

This clonotype turned up a few times. This chain connects TRBV7-2 to TRBJ2-3; the match to TRBD2 covers 13 bases. From germline, CDR1 is SGHTA and CDR2 FQGNSA. This CDR3 is 17 amino acids long. V lost 5 bases and J lost 4; bases outside the gene matches: 9. DNA of the CDR3: TGTGCCAGCAGCCCCGGTACTAGCGGGGGGGCCTCAGATACGCAGTATTTT. Its translation is CASSPGTSGGASDTQYF. Combining the CDR3 with reference TRBV7-2 and TRBJ2-3 gives the whole variable domain GAGVSQSPSNKVTEKGKDVELRCDPISGHTALYWYRQSLGQGLEFLIYFQGNSAPDKSGLPSDRFSAERTGGSVSTLTIQRTQQEDSAVYLCASSPGTSGGASDTQYFGPGTRLTVL.

This clonotype has just a few counts. This chain connects TRBV6-7 to TRBJ1-2; no clear D. TRBV6-7 falls under the ORF class, with uncertain function. This CDR3 contains 19 residues. V lost 0 bases to trimming and J lost 0 bases, with 20 bases between them. CDR3: CASSYSTVGGGRSNYGYTF. In nucleotides, the CDR3 is TGTGCCAGCAGTTACTCGACGGTCGGCGGAGGACGATCTAACTATGGCTACACCTTC.

The rearrangement uses TRBV4-2 and TRBJ2-1; D call uncertain. The DNA matches TRBJ2-7 better at its end, which makes the J call doubtful. Germline loops: CDR1 LGHNA, CDR2 YNFKEQ. The CDR3 spans 13 residues. CDR3 sequence reads: CASSQGVPYEQYF. In DNA form, the CDR3 reads TGTGCCAGCAGCCAAGGGGTCCCGTACGAGCAGTACTTC.

At least ten counts were recorded for this clonotype. The V gene is TRBV20-1, the J gene TRBJ2-5; 10 nucleotides agree with TRBD2. The length of the CDR3 is 14 residues. J gave up 4 bases and V 6 bases, and 8 bases lay outside the gene matches. CDR1 is DFQATT, CDR2 SNEGSKA, per germline (reference sequence). The CDR3 loop is CSASTSGGAETQYF. CDR3 nucleotide sequence: TGCAGTGCCAGCACAAGCGGGGGGGCAGAGACCCAGTACTTC.

V is TRBV18 and J is TRBJ1-2; 7 bases are shared with TRBD1. From germline, CDR1 is KGHSH and CDR2 LQKENI. The CDR3 length is 17 residues. V shed 5 bases, J shed 1 base, and the junction held 13 bases outside the gene matches. The CDR3 DNA follows: TGTGCCAGCTCAAGAACCGGGACAGCTCGCGTTAACTATGGCTACACCTTC. This translates into CASSRTGTARVNYGYTF.

In its sample, this clonotype was seen a few times. This chain links TRBV12-3 or TRBV12-4 with TRBJ2-3, with 8 bases matching TRBD1. The V gene end was trimmed by 3 bases and the J gene end by 0 bases; junction bases not matched to a gene: 5. This CDR3 is 16 amino acids long. The CDR3 reads CASSLSGTGSTDTQYF. In nucleotides, the CDR3 is TGTGCCAGCAGTTTGAGTGGGACAGGAAGCACAGATACGCAGTATTTT.

The V and J genes are TRBV6-1 and TRBJ2-5; D unclear. The DNA matches TRBJ2-7 better at its end, which makes the J call doubtful. Looked up from germline, CDR1 is MNHNS and CDR2 is SASEGT. The CDR3 has 13 residues. For the CDR3, the DNA is TGTGCCAGCAGAGCAGGTTTTTCCTACGAGCAGTACGTC. Translated: CASRAGFSYEQYV.

This clonotype was counted at least ten times. The chain joins TRBV13 to TRBJ1-2; 7 bases agree with TRBD1. Germline CDR1 reads PRHDT; CDR2 reads FYEKMQ (reference sequence). V lost 4 bases and J lost 3; bases outside the gene matches: 5. The CDR3 loop spans 14 amino acids. CDR3 residues: CASSSGGLYYGYTF. For the CDR3, the DNA is TGTGCCAGCAGCTCAGGGGGGCTGTACTATGGCTACACCTTC.

This clonotype has more than one count but fewer than ten. The rearrangement uses TRBV6-6 and TRBJ1-2; D call uncertain. The CDR3 is 12 amino acids. V shed 7 bases and J shed 3 bases, with 9 bases lying between them. CDR1 MNHNY and CDR2 SVGAGI come from the germline V gene (reference sequence). Here the CDR3 DNA reads TGTGCCAGCACCAGCGGCCACTATGGCTACACCTTC. Its protein product is CASTSGHYGYTF.